This T cell receptor beta chain emerged from a study of cytomegalovirus exposure and HLA in healthy donors. As for the study in general: One earlier analysis, a look at approximately 190 million T cells, found more than 100 million unique TCR beta sequences. Study findings and constraints: Looking again later, the authors saw that most CMV-associated TCR beta chains seemed HLA-restricted.

This clone was found a few times. Its specificity is unknown. Researchers ran the PCR with 60 Vbeta and 13 Jbeta primers. Sequencing used immunoSEQ multiplex PCR; TCRdb keeps in-frame clones, though not all of them. Of about 140,000 clones in the sample, roughly 8.8% were seen once. Sequences were obtained from PBMCs. The TCR sequence derives from a woman aged 40 to 49 in good health and CMV-seropositive.

CDR3 in DNA: TGTGCCAGCAGTTACTACGGGGTTGGCTACACCTTC. Translated: CASSYYGVGYTF. The rearrangement uses TRBV6-5 and TRBJ1-2; D is ambiguous. The CDR3 sequence is 12 residues long. CDR1 MNHEY and CDR2 SVGAGI come from the germline V gene. Trimming left V 1 base short and J 7 bases short, with 7 bases between.